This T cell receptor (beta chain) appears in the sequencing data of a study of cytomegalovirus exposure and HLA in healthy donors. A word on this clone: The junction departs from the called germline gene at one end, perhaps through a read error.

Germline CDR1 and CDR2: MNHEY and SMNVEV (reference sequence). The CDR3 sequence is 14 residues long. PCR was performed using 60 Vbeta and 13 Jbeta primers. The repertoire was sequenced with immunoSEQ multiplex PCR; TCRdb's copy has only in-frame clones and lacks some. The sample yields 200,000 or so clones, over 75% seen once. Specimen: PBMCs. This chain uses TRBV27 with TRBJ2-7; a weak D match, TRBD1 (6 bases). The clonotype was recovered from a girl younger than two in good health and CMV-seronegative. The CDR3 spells CASSQVGGSYERYF. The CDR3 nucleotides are TGTGCCAGCAGTCAAGTTGGGGGCTCCTACGAGCGGTACTTC.